The entry below gives a single T cell receptor (beta chain) sequence along with its context. Seattle patients were enrolled during active infection and followed longitudinally. The data derive from a study of blood T cell repertoires in COVID-19. Study context: There were acute and convalescent COVID-19 samples, and they came from the United States, Italy and Spain.

Sequencing used immunoSEQ multiplex PCR; TCRdb keeps in-frame clones, though not all of them. The data hold about 200,000 clones, with 85% to 90% observed a single time. This receptor was taken from a woman aged 45-59 years with COVID-19, enrolled during active disease. Sequenced sample: peripheral blood.

The CDR3 sequence: CASSHPSLTENSPLHF. In DNA form, the CDR3 reads TGTGCCAGCAGCCACCCTAGTTTGACAGAGAATTCACCCCTCCACTTT. This chain connects TRBV3-1 (or the pseudogene TRBV3-2) to TRBJ1-6, with a tentative D call TRBD1 (5 bases). Germline V gives CDR1 LGHDT, CDR2 YNNKEL (reference sequence). The CDR3 length is 16 residues. V was clipped by 3 bases and J by 7 bases, with 16 bases between them.